This TCR beta chain was recorded in a study of response to subunit inactivated influenza vaccine. General study results and limits: T cells newly recruited by each seasonal influenza vaccination are few, the authors suggested.

Each CDR3 protein is one row after TCRdb ran MiXCR on the RT-PCR reads. Altogether a few hundred thousand distinct CDR3 sequences are present, about 15% being singletons, with the ten largest covering 11%. V was trimmed by 6 bases and J by 0 bases, leaving 18 bases between them. Germline-derived CDR1 and CDR2 are DFQATT and SNEGSKA (reference sequence). The CDR3 length is 16 residues. For this clonotype: The antigen remains unidentified.

The rearrangement uses TRBV20-1 and TRBJ2-1; a possible D gene is TRBD1 (5 bases). The input for sequencing was PBMCs from blood, taken approximately 13 days after vaccination. The clonotype originates from a middle-aged man who received an inactivated influenza vaccine. CDR3 region: CSAISQGPSSYNEQFF. As DNA, the CDR3 is TGCAGTGCGATCAGCCAGGGCCCTAGCTCCTACAATGAGCAGTTCTTC.